Here is one T cell receptor beta chain with its context. This entry is derived from a study of tumor-infiltrating lymphocytes in localized non-small cell lung cancer. Per the germline V gene, CDR1 is SNHLY and CDR2 is FYNNEI. Between the trimmed V and J ends, which lost 2 bases and 1 base, there was a span of 9 bases. This CDR3 is built from 14 residues. The repertoire was sequenced with immunoSEQ multiplex PCR; TCRdb's copy has only in-frame clones and lacks some. The sample includes over 9,000 clones, about 83% seen only once; the top ten take about 7.9%. This chain connects TRBV2 to TRBJ2-7, with D possibly matching TRBD1 (7 bases). The specimen sequenced was lung tumor tissue. The receptor was derived from a human donor with non-small cell lung cancer. CDR3 sequence (DNA): TGTGCCAGCAGTGAACAGGGGGGATCCTACGAGCAGTACTTC. It codes for CASSEQGGSYEQYF.